This paragraph covers one T cell receptor (beta chain) sequence. The data derive from a study of OX40 agonist ivuxolimab in advanced cancers. Trimming shortened V by 1 base and J by 1 base, and 8 bases separated the two germline ends. The CDR3 has 14 residues. CDR1 LGHNT and CDR2 FRNRAP come from the germline V gene. Sequencing used immunoSEQ multiplex PCR; TCRdb keeps in-frame clones, though not all of them. Of approximately 60,000 clones in the sample, 84% are singletons; the top ten hold about 27%. This chain joins TRBV12-5 and TRBJ2-7; no reliable D call. The sequenced sample was CD4+ or CD8+ T cells sorted from blood, obtained in a trial of the OX40 agonist ivuxolimab. The sequence was collected from an adult with an advanced solid tumor such as melanoma, head and neck, liver or kidney cancer. The CDR3 nucleotides are TGTGCTAGTGGTTTGGATTTGGGGTCCTACGAGCAGTACTTC. This translates into CASGLDLGSYEQYF.